The rows below give T cell receptor beta chains drawn from one sample of a study of blood T cell repertoires in COVID-19. This table comes from immunoSEQ multiplex PCR, and its TCRdb copy is limited to in-frame clones, with some not included. Among 35,000 to 55,000 clones listed, about four fifths were seen once. Sequences were obtained from peripheral blood. The receptor source for this set is a woman in her sixties or seventies with acute or convalescent COVID-19. The CDR3 runs from the conserved cysteine through the conserved F or W. A D gene is named only where the DNA matches it firmly. Not all rows give a size; the values are once, few, many and, for expanded clones, a class.

clone size: few
D gene: TRBD2
V gene: TRBV5-1
J gene: TRBJ2-4
CDR3 protein: CASSDGLAGVGQVKNIQYF
CDR3 DNA: TGCGCCAGCAGCGATGGACTAGCGGGAGTTGGGCAGGTCAAAAACATTCAGTACTTC

clone size: few
D gene: TRBD1
V gene: TRBV19
J gene: TRBJ1-5
CDR3 protein: CASTLRPGQGGGQPQHF
CDR3 DNA: TGTGCCAGTACCTTGCGCCCGGGACAGGGAGGGGGCCAGCCCCAGCATTTT

clone size: .
D gene: .
V gene: TRBV6-2/TRBV6-3
J gene: TRBJ2-1
CDR3 protein: CASIPGGARGNEQFF
CDR3 DNA: TGTGCCAGCATCCCCGGAGGGGCCCGTGGGAATGAGCAGTTCTTC

clone size: .
D gene: TRBD1
V gene: TRBV28
J gene: TRBJ2-7
CDR3 protein: CASRQQGQGAYEQYF
CDR3 DNA: TGTGCCAGCAGGCAGCAGGGACAGGGGGCCTACGAGCAGTACTTC

clone size: once
D gene: .
V gene: TRBV30
J gene: TRBJ1-1
CDR3 protein: CAWMGQGNTEAFF
CDR3 DNA: TGTGCCTGGATGGGGCAGGGTAACACTGAAGCTTTCTTT

clone size: .
D gene: TRBD1
V gene: TRBV9
J gene: TRBJ1-2
CDR3 protein: CASSDGRGPETYGYTF
CDR3 DNA: TGTGCCAGCAGCGACGGGAGGGGGCCCGAGACCTATGGCTACACCTTC

clone size: .
D gene: TRBD1
V gene: TRBV30
J gene: TRBJ1-5
CDR3 protein: CAWKKGQINQPQHF
CDR3 DNA: TGTGCCTGGAAAAAGGGACAGATAAATCAGCCCCAGCATTTT

clone size: .
D gene: .
V gene: TRBV15
J gene: TRBJ1-3
CDR3 protein: CATSREGRAGNTIYF
CDR3 DNA: TGTGCCACCAGCAGAGAAGGCAGGGCTGGAAACACCATATATTTT

clone size: once
D gene: .
V gene: TRBV19
J gene: TRBJ2-1
CDR3 protein: CASSTSSYNEQFF
CDR3 DNA: TGTGCCAGTAGTACTAGCTCCTACAATGAGCAGTTCTTC

clone size: .
D gene: TRBD2
V gene: TRBV5-1
J gene: TRBJ2-7
CDR3 protein: CASSQTSPTTYEQYF
CDR3 DNA: TGCGCCAGCAGCCAGACTAGCCCCACCACCTACGAGCAGTACTTC

clone size: .
D gene: .
V gene: TRBV27
J gene: TRBJ1-2
CDR3 protein: CASSFLGTPSYGYTF
CDR3 DNA: TGTGCCAGCAGTTTTTTAGGGACACCATCCTATGGCTACACCTTC

clone size: .
D gene: .
V gene: TRBV4-3
J gene: TRBJ1-4
CDR3 protein: CASSQDRTNEKLFF
CDR3 DNA: TGCGCCAGCAGCCAAGACAGGACAAATGAAAAACTGTTTTTT

clone size: few
D gene: .
V gene: TRBV14
J gene: TRBJ1-2
CDR3 protein: CASSQDSRTGGYTF
CDR3 DNA: TGTGCCAGCAGCCAGGACAGCCGAACTGGTGGCTACACCTTC

clone size: .
D gene: TRBD2
V gene: TRBV2
J gene: TRBJ2-5
CDR3 protein: CASSGTSGYQETQYF
CDR3 DNA: TGTGCCAGCTCCGGGACTAGCGGGTACCAAGAGACCCAGTACTTC

clone size: .
D gene: TRBD1
V gene: TRBV19
J gene: TRBJ2-2
CDR3 protein: CASSRPFRDRSPGELFF
CDR3 DNA: TGTGCCAGTAGTAGGCCCTTTAGGGACAGAAGCCCCGGGGAGCTGTTTTTT

clone size: .
D gene: .
V gene: TRBV7-3
J gene: TRBJ1-6
CDR3 protein: CASSSGMFGSPLHF
CDR3 DNA: TGTGCCAGCAGCTCCGGGATGTTTGGTTCACCCCTCCACTTT

clone size: once
D gene: .
V gene: TRBV3-1/TRBV3-2
J gene: TRBJ2-3
CDR3 protein: CASSQDLLPADTQYF
CDR3 DNA: TGTGCCAGCAGCCAAGATCTCCTGCCGGCAGATACGCAGTATTTT

clone size: .
D gene: TRBD1
V gene: TRBV3-1/TRBV3-2
J gene: TRBJ2-5
CDR3 protein: CASSQARGRETQYF
CDR3 DNA: TGTGCCAGCAGCCAAGCAAGGGGGCGAGAGACCCAGTACTTC

clone size: .
D gene: TRBD1
V gene: TRBV5-4
J gene: TRBJ1-1
CDR3 protein: CASSWTGRHSEAFF
CDR3 DNA: TGTGCCAGCAGCTGGACAGGCCGGCACTCTGAAGCTTTCTTT

clone size: .
D gene: TRBD1
V gene: TRBV29-1
J gene: TRBJ1-2
CDR3 protein: CSVDNGQGNYGYTF
CDR3 DNA: TGCAGCGTTGACAACGGACAGGGGAACTATGGCTACACCTTC

clone size: .
D gene: TRBD1
V gene: TRBV6-6
J gene: TRBJ2-7
CDR3 protein: CASSEPGQGFYEQYF
CDR3 DNA: TGTGCCAGCAGTGAGCCGGGACAGGGTTTTTACGAGCAGTACTTC

clone size: few
D gene: .
V gene: TRBV29-1
J gene: TRBJ1-2
CDR3 protein: CSVLQEPNYGYTF
CDR3 DNA: TGCAGCGTCTTACAGGAACCTAACTATGGCTACACCTTC

clone size: .
D gene: .
V gene: TRBV27
J gene: TRBJ1-3
CDR3 protein: CASSLSGQGDSGNTIYF
CDR3 DNA: TGTGCCAGCAGTTTATCTGGGCAGGGCGACTCTGGAAACACCATATATTTT

clone size: once
D gene: TRBD1
V gene: TRBV9
J gene: TRBJ2-5
CDR3 protein: CASSPSTGGIETQYF
CDR3 DNA: TGTGCCAGCAGCCCATCTACAGGGGGGATCGAGACCCAGTACTTC

clone size: .
D gene: .
V gene: TRBV5-1
J gene: TRBJ2-2
CDR3 protein: CASSLVPGSFGKSTGELFF
CDR3 DNA: TGCGCCAGCAGCTTGGTGCCAGGGTCGTTTGGAAAGAGCACCGGGGAGCTGTTTTTT

clone size: .
D gene: TRBD1
V gene: TRBV7-9
J gene: TRBJ1-6
CDR3 protein: CASSATGVGSPLHF
CDR3 DNA: TGTGCCAGCAGCGCGACAGGGGTAGGCTCACCCCTCCACTTT

clone size: .
D gene: .
V gene: TRBV2
J gene: TRBJ1-2
CDR3 protein: CASSPGGRGGYTF
CDR3 DNA: TGTGCCAGCAGTCCCGGTGGTAGAGGTGGCTACACCTTC

clone size: few
D gene: .
V gene: TRBV7-7
J gene: TRBJ2-1
CDR3 protein: CASSPRLGDYNEQFF
CDR3 DNA: TGTGCTAGCAGCCCCCGTCTAGGTGATTACAATGAGCAGTTCTTC

clone size: once
D gene: TRBD2
V gene: TRBV5-1
J gene: TRBJ2-5
CDR3 protein: CASSFKTLAGQETQYF
CDR3 DNA: TGCGCCAGCAGCTTCAAGACCCTAGCGGGCCAAGAGACCCAGTACTTC

clone size: .
D gene: .
V gene: TRBV9
J gene: TRBJ2-7
CDR3 protein: CASSVDSTFYEQYF
CDR3 DNA: TGTGCCAGCAGCGTAGATAGCACCTTCTACGAGCAGTACTTC

clone size: .
D gene: TRBD2
V gene: TRBV7-3
J gene: TRBJ2-1
CDR3 protein: CASSLTRASGSNYNEQFF
CDR3 DNA: TGTGCCAGCAGCTTAACGAGGGCTAGCGGGAGTAACTACAATGAGCAGTTCTTC

clone size: .
D gene: .
V gene: TRBV21-1
J gene: TRBJ1-2
CDR3 protein: CASSKAQFYGYTF
CDR3 DNA: TGTGCCAGCAGCAAAGCGCAGTTCTATGGCTACACCTTC

clone size: .
D gene: .
V gene: TRBV25-1
J gene: TRBJ1-1
CDR3 protein: CASSTDRYSMNTEAFF
CDR3 DNA: TGTGCCAGCAGTACAGACCGATACTCCATGAACACTGAAGCTTTCTTT

clone size: .
D gene: TRBD2
V gene: TRBV9
J gene: TRBJ2-3
CDR3 protein: CASSAHTPGLAGPTLRTDTQYF
CDR3 DNA: TGTGCCAGCAGCGCCCACACACCGGGACTAGCGGGACCAACCTTACGCACAGATACGCAGTATTTT

clone size: .
D gene: TRBD1
V gene: TRBV28
J gene: TRBJ2-2
CDR3 protein: CASSPDRGRPGELFF
CDR3 DNA: TGTGCCAGCAGCCCTGACAGGGGGCGGCCCGGGGAGCTGTTTTTT

clone size: .
D gene: TRBD2
V gene: TRBV18
J gene: TRBJ2-1
CDR3 protein: CASSPRNSGAYNEQFF
CDR3 DNA: TGTGCCAGCTCACCACGCAATAGCGGGGCCTACAATGAGCAGTTCTTC

clone size: few
D gene: TRBD1
V gene: TRBV4-2
J gene: TRBJ2-7
CDR3 protein: CASSQPGQEQYF
CDR3 DNA: TGTGCCAGCAGCCAACCGGGACAGGAGCAGTACTTC

clone size: .
D gene: .
V gene: TRBV3-1/TRBV3-2
J gene: TRBJ1-1
CDR3 protein: CASSHSRLNTEAFF
CDR3 DNA: TGTGCCAGCAGCCACTCTAGGTTGAACACTGAAGCTTTCTTT

clone size: .
D gene: TRBD2
V gene: TRBV5-1
J gene: TRBJ2-7
CDR3 protein: CASSLAAGFEQYF
CDR3 DNA: TGCGCCAGCAGCTTGGCAGCGGGGTTTGAGCAGTACTTC

clone size: .
D gene: TRBD1
V gene: TRBV7-6
J gene: TRBJ1-1
CDR3 protein: CASSRGQGNTEAFF
CDR3 DNA: TGTGCCAGCAGCAGGGGACAGGGGAACACTGAAGCTTTCTTT

clone size: .
D gene: .
V gene: TRBV25-1
J gene: TRBJ2-1
CDR3 protein: CASSGSEWAYNEQFF
CDR3 DNA: TGTGCCAGCAGTGGGTCGGAGTGGGCCTACAATGAGCAGTTCTTC

clone size: .
D gene: TRBD2
V gene: TRBV4-3
J gene: TRBJ2-3
CDR3 protein: CASSQDSPGTSGDLTDTQYF
CDR3 DNA: TGCGCCAGCAGCCAAGACTCCCCCGGGACTAGCGGAGACCTCACAGATACGCAGTATTTT

clone size: .
D gene: TRBD2
V gene: TRBV24-1
J gene: TRBJ2-1
CDR3 protein: CATSDHQAGDRNEQFF
CDR3 DNA: TGTGCCACCAGTGACCACCAGGCGGGAGATAGGAATGAGCAGTTCTTC

clone size: once
D gene: TRBD1
V gene: TRBV7-3
J gene: TRBJ2-2
CDR3 protein: CASSSIVTGQGTGELFF
CDR3 DNA: TGTGCCAGCAGCTCTATTGTGACCGGACAGGGGACCGGGGAGCTGTTTTTT

clone size: medium-sized
D gene: TRBD1
V gene: TRBV18
J gene: TRBJ1-1
CDR3 protein: CASSSGQGVVNTEAFF
CDR3 DNA: TGTGCCAGCTCATCCGGACAGGGGGTAGTGAACACTGAAGCTTTCTTT

clone size: .
D gene: .
V gene: TRBV29-1
J gene: TRBJ1-3
CDR3 protein: CSAQEGNTIYF
CDR3 DNA: TGCAGCGCACAGGAAGGAAACACCATATATTTT

clone size: once
D gene: TRBD2
V gene: TRBV29-1
J gene: TRBJ2-1
CDR3 protein: CSVVGSGAYNEQFF
CDR3 DNA: TGCAGCGTTGTTGGTAGCGGGGCATACAATGAGCAGTTCTTC

clone size: .
D gene: TRBD2
V gene: TRBV6-1
J gene: TRBJ2-1
CDR3 protein: CASSEATSGSKAYNEQFF
CDR3 DNA: TGTGCCAGCAGTGAAGCGACTAGCGGGAGCAAGGCCTACAATGAGCAGTTCTTC

clone size: .
D gene: TRBD1
V gene: TRBV11-2
J gene: TRBJ1-1
CDR3 protein: CASSRDRERAFF
CDR3 DNA: TGTGCCAGCAGTAGGGACAGGGAACGAGCTTTCTTT

clone size: once
D gene: .
V gene: TRBV5-1
J gene: TRBJ2-3
CDR3 protein: CASSLVAGFYTDTQYF
CDR3 DNA: TGCGCCAGCAGCTTGGTTGCGGGGTTTTACACAGATACGCAGTATTTT

clone size: .
D gene: TRBD2
V gene: TRBV7-3
J gene: TRBJ2-3
CDR3 protein: CASSLTVGGPEDTQYF
CDR3 DNA: TGTGCCAGCAGCTTAACGGTGGGAGGGCCTGAAGATACGCAGTATTTT

clone size: .
D gene: TRBD1
V gene: TRBV27
J gene: TRBJ2-4
CDR3 protein: CASRPGQGPPIAKNIQYF
CDR3 DNA: TGTGCCAGCCGTCCGGGACAGGGGCCTCCTATAGCCAAAAACATTCAGTACTTC

clone size: .
D gene: .
V gene: TRBV7-2
J gene: TRBJ1-6
CDR3 protein: CASSLDGAGRSPLHF
CDR3 DNA: TGTGCCAGCAGCTTAGATGGGGCAGGGCGGTCACCCCTCCACTTT

clone size: .
D gene: .
V gene: TRBV7-2
J gene: TRBJ2-7
CDR3 protein: CASSFTTGGYEQYF
CDR3 DNA: TGTGCCAGCAGCTTTACGACAGGAGGCTACGAGCAGTACTTC

clone size: .
D gene: TRBD1
V gene: TRBV28
J gene: TRBJ2-1
CDR3 protein: CASSSGGTGRRNEQFF
CDR3 DNA: TGTGCCAGCAGCTCCGGGGGGACAGGGAGGCGAAATGAGCAGTTCTTC

clone size: .
D gene: .
V gene: TRBV2
J gene: TRBJ1-5
CDR3 protein: CASSPDRHSNQPQHF
CDR3 DNA: TGTGCCAGCAGCCCCGACAGGCATAGCAATCAGCCCCAGCATTTT

clone size: .
D gene: .
V gene: TRBV7-6
J gene: TRBJ2-7
CDR3 protein: CASSSGLSYEQYF
CDR3 DNA: TGTGCCAGCAGCTCCGGTCTATCCTACGAGCAGTACTTC